This TCR beta chain appears in the sequencing data of a study of cytomegalovirus exposure and HLA in healthy donors. Study-wide results and caveats: Productive rates of about 87% or about 30% were seen for most TCR beta V segments in an earlier analysis.

A word on this clone: Its target is unknown.

A multiplex PCR was run with 60 Vbeta primers and 13 Jbeta primers. TCRdb's copy holds only in-frame clones and misses some; the assay was immunoSEQ multiplex PCR. Among roughly 200,000 clones listed, around nine tenths were seen once. This CDR3 comprises 13 residues. Germline loops: CDR1 MDHEN, CDR2 SYDVKM. The V gene lost 7 bases and the J gene lost 2 bases, with 12 bases spanning the gap. V and J are TRBV28 and TRBJ2-7; D gene ambiguous. The sequence was collected from a woman younger than 45 in good health and CMV-seronegative. Sequencing was done on a sample of PBMCs. Written as DNA, the CDR3 is TGTGCCAGCACCCCCCCGGTCCCCTACGAGCAGTACTTC. Translated, it gives CASTPPVPYEQYF.